This T cell receptor (beta chain) is from a study of long-term antiretroviral therapy in people with HIV. Run at survey level, the immunoSEQ assay was version v3.0. Sequencing used immunoSEQ multiplex PCR; TCRdb keeps in-frame clones, though not all of them. The sample includes roughly 11,000 clones, over 65% of them seen just once. CDR1 DFQATT and CDR2 SNEGSKA come from the germline V gene (reference sequence). Trimming removed 0 bases from V and 7 bases from J, with 7 bases in between. This CDR3 has 11 amino acids. Whole-study findings and limits: Specimen acquisition occurred between about 2004 and 2018, potentially under older ART regimens.

For this clone: Its antigen is unknown.

The rearrangement links TRBV20-1 to TRBJ2-7; D ambiguous. The material was unsorted PBMCs, obtained 3 to 3.3 years before starting antiretroviral therapy. The source is a man in his forties with HIV. In DNA form, the CDR3 reads TGCAGTGCTAGAGAATGGAGTGAGCAGTACTTC. Its protein product is CSAREWSEQYF.